Included here is one T cell receptor (beta chain) sequence, with context. Per the germline V gene, CDR1 is MNHEY and CDR2 is SVGEGT. Trimming took off 5 bases at V and 2 bases at J, with 13 bases between the two ends. This CDR3 has 14 residues. These data originate in a study of blood T cell repertoires in COVID-19. Study-level background: In each case, the material was cDNA or gDNA derived from T cells, B-cell-depleted T cells, or PBMCs.

Authors' analysis steps: Cell counts per sample came from amplifying reference gene primers. Sequencing was performed with immunoSEQ multiplex PCR; in TCRdb, only in-frame clones are kept and a portion is missing. V, J and clone size derive from that table, while D and trimming were established from the DNA sequence. This repertoire shows about 110,000 clones, 80% found once; its top ten account for around 4.2%. This receptor was identified in a human donor in a cohort sampled during active or convalescent COVID-19. Source material: peripheral blood. The chain uses TRBV6-2 or TRBV6-3 and TRBJ2-7; the D gene is possibly TRBD2 (5 bases). Here the CDR3 DNA reads TGTGCCAGCAGTCGACTACTGTACCCCTACGAGCAGTACTTC. This translates into CASSRLLYPYEQYF.